These 14 T cell receptor beta chains were all obtained from the same sample, sequenced in a study of control samples from healthy donors and cancer patients. Data came from immunoSEQ multiplex PCR; TCRdb stores just in-frame clones and leaves some out. Among 50,000 or so clones listed, about 93% were seen once. Sequencing used PBMCs. These receptor sequences come from a woman aged 45-60 years with head and neck cancer.

The rearrangement links TRBV4-1 to TRBJ2-1; 10 bases match TRBD2. J was trimmed by 1 base and V by 4 bases; bases with no gene match: 7. The germline V gene encodes CDR1 MGHRA and CDR2 YSYEKL. The CDR3 totals 17 residues. CDR3 region: CASSPRGSGRSYNEQFF. In DNA form, the CDR3 reads TGCGCCAGCAGCCCGAGGGGTAGCGGGAGGTCCTACAATGAGCAGTTCTTC.

The gene calls are TRBV24-1 and TRBJ2-5; D might be TRBD1 or TRBD2, each matching 6 bases. Germline V gene data show CDR1 as KGHDR and CDR2 as SFDVKD. There are 16 residues in the CDR3. The V gene lost 2 bases and the J gene lost 3 bases, with 15 bases spanning the gap. CDR3 DNA: TGTGCCACCAGTGATTGGGGCTGGGGGGCTGAAGAGACCCAGTACTTC. Translation gives CATSDWGWGAEETQYF.

This sequence joins TRBV18 and TRBJ1-3, with 10 positions matching TRBD1. CDR3 length: 16 amino acids. V lost 3 bases, J lost 1 base, and 3 bases stayed unmatched. Per the germline V gene, CDR1 is KGHSH and CDR2 is LQKENI. For the CDR3, the DNA is TGTGCCAGCTCACCGGGACAGGGGAGGTCTGGAAACACCATATATTTT. It specifies CASSPGQGRSGNTIYF.

The chain's CDR3 is CASTSDRETEAFF. The CDR3 DNA reads as TGTGCCAGCACCTCGGACAGGGAAACTGAAGCTTTCTTT. The genes are TRBV5-6 and TRBJ1-1; 8 bases align to TRBD1. With V trimmed by 6 bases and J by 5 bases, 6 bases remained unmatched. In germline, CDR1 is SGHDT, CDR2 YYEEEE. The CDR3 extends over 13 amino acids.

The V call is TRBV27, the J call TRBJ2-7; 10 bases are shared with TRBD1. This CDR3 has 13 residues. Germline CDR1 is MNHEY and CDR2 is SMNVEV (reference sequence). J lost 12 bases, V lost 2 bases, and 7 bases had no gene match. CDR3 sequence reads: CASSLRTGGRPYF. Here the CDR3 DNA reads TGTGCCAGCAGTTTACGGACAGGGGGGCGTCCGTACTTC.

This clone has only a few counts. The rearrangement uses TRBV6-1 and TRBJ1-5; the D is unclear. CDR3 size: 16 residues. The germline CDR1 and CDR2 sequences are MNHNS and SASEGT. V gave up 4 bases and J gave up 1 base, with 14 bases separating them. The CDR3 here is CASSATPAPSNQPQHF. The CDR3 bases are TGTGCCAGCAGTGCCACCCCTGCCCCCAGCAATCAGCCCCAGCATTTT.

This CDR3 is CASSSGTANYGYTF. CDR3 nucleotide sequence: TGTGCCAGCAGTTCTGGGACAGCCAACTATGGCTACACCTTC. V and J are TRBV6-2 or TRBV6-3 and TRBJ1-2, with 7 bases identical to TRBD1. Germline trimming cut 4 bases from V and 2 bases from J; bases unmatched to any gene: 4. The CDR3 spans 14 residues. Germline V gene lookup returns CDR1 MNHEY and CDR2 SVGEGT.

The chain combines TRBV4-1 with TRBJ1-2, with 11 bases fitting TRBD1. Per the germline V gene, CDR1 is MGHRA and CDR2 is YSYEKL. Trimming cost V 4 bases and J 4 bases; bases outside gene matches: 5. The CDR3 has 15 residues. CDR3 amino acids: CASSPGQGASYGYTF. The CDR3 DNA reads TGCGCCAGCAGCCCAGGACAGGGGGCCTCCTATGGCTACACCTTC.

The rearrangement uses TRBV2 and TRBJ1-4, with D tentatively TRBD1 (6 bases). This CDR3 spans 15 amino acids. V gave up 6 bases and J gave up 2 bases, with 13 bases separating them. Germline loops: CDR1 SNHLY, CDR2 FYNNEI. The CDR3 is CASSRQVSTNEKLFF. The CDR3 region has the DNA TGTGCCAGCAGCCGACAGGTGTCTACTAATGAAAAACTGTTTTTT.

The chain uses TRBV3-1 (or the pseudogene TRBV3-2) and TRBJ1-5; 8 nucleotides align to TRBD1. CDR3 length equals 15 residues. Germline-derived CDR1 and CDR2 are LGHDT and YNNKEL (reference sequence). V lost 4 bases to trimming and J lost 4 bases; unmatched junction nucleotides: 6. CDR3 in DNA: TGTGCCAGCAGCCGATCACAGGGGGGTAATCAGCCCCAGCATTTT. Amino acid sequence: CASSRSQGGNQPQHF.

The rearrangement joins TRBV19 to TRBJ2-7; 10 bases are shared with TRBD1. The V segment lost 3 bases and the J segment 1 base; nucleotides outside the gene matches: 3. The V gene's germline CDR1 is LNHDA and CDR2 SQIVND (reference sequence). This CDR3 spans 15 amino acids. The CDR3 region is CASSIGTGESYEQYF. In nucleotides, the CDR3 is TGTGCCAGTAGTATCGGGACAGGGGAATCCTACGAGCAGTACTTC.

This chain joins TRBV6-5 and TRBJ2-1; 10 bases match TRBD2. The CDR3 totals 14 residues. V lost 7 bases and J lost 8; bases outside the gene matches: 8. Germline values: CDR1 MNHEY, CDR2 SVGAGI. CDR3 nucleotide sequence: TGTGCCAGCATGCAGCGGGGGGGCATCGATGAGCAGTTCTTC. This sequence encodes CASMQRGGIDEQFF.

The chain links TRBV11-2 to TRBJ2-5; TRBD2 is a possible D gene (5 bases). Between the trimmed V and J ends, which lost 2 bases and 0 bases, there was a span of 10 bases. The CDR3 contains 15 residues. Germline-derived CDR1 and CDR2 are SGHAT and FQNNGV. Here the CDR3 reads CASSLLLGHQETQYF. The CDR3 DNA is TGTGCCAGCAGCTTATTACTAGGCCACCAAGAGACCCAGTACTTC.

The chain is built from TRBV7-2 and TRBJ2-3, with 7 bases that match TRBD2. Germline V gene sequence: CDR1 SGHTA, CDR2 FQGNSA. Trimming removed 6 bases from V and 0 bases from J; junction bases left unmatched: 9. The CDR3 consists of 16 residues. In nucleotides, the CDR3 is TGTGCCAGCAGTTCCTTCGGAGCGGGGAGCACAGATACGCAGTATTTT. Translation gives CASSSFGAGSTDTQYF.